A selection of T cell receptor beta chains follows, all from one sample in a study of vaccination effects on CD4 cells after COVID-19. Some clones are missing from TCRdb's copy, which holds only in-frame ones; the method was immunoSEQ multiplex PCR. The repertoire includes about 24,000 clones, around 77% of them detected once, and approximately 16% sits in the top ten. No antigen has been identified for these receptors. Sequencing was performed on CD4+ T cells from PBMCs cultured with SARS-CoV-2 spike peptides, taken before COVID-19 vaccination. The receptors derive from a human donor who had a prior SARS-CoV-2 infection. CDR3s include the opening cysteine and the closing phenylalanine or tryptophan. The D gene is left open where the match is weak. Expanded clones get a size class; other rows say once, few or many, or leave the size out.

j_gene,abundance,v_gene,d_gene,CDR3nt,CDR3aa
TRBJ2-3,.,TRBV5-1,TRBD2,TGCGCCAGCAACCCGGGGGGGGCCACAGATACGCAGTATTTT,CASNPGGATDTQYF
TRBJ2-3,few,TRBV7-9,.,TGTGCCGGCACCCGAGGACTGGATACGCAGTATTTT,CAGTRGLDTQYF
TRBJ2-5,.,TRBV2,.,TGTGCCACCACCGCGGAGACGAAAGAGACCCAGTACTTC,CATTAETKETQYF
TRBJ2-3,.,TRBV11-2,TRBD2,TGTGCCAGTGGGTGGGGGGGGAAAACAGATACGCAGTATTTT,CASGWGGKTDTQYF
TRBJ2-1,.,TRBV4-3,TRBD1,TGCGCCAGCAGCCACTTTGGGGGGCAGGGGGCTATGAATGAGCAGTTCTTC,CASSHFGGQGAMNEQFF
TRBJ2-5,few,TRBV3-1/TRBV3-2,TRBD2,TGTGCCAGCAGCCAACGACTAGCGGGGGGGCAAGAGACCCAGTACTTC,CASSQRLAGGQETQYF
TRBJ1-1,few,TRBV2,.,TGTGCCAGCAGGAGCAGGGGTCAAGAATTGAACACTGAAGCTTTCTTT,CASRSRGQELNTEAFF
TRBJ2-3,.,TRBV5-1,TRBD2,TGCGCCAGCAGCTCCGGACTAGCGGGAGGTGCAGATACGCAGTATTTT,CASSSGLAGGADTQYF
TRBJ1-2,few,TRBV21-1,.,TGTGCCAGCACCCCCCCGGGCCCACAGCCGTATGAGACCGATGCTAACTATGGCTACACCTTC,CASTPPGPQPYETDANYGYTF
TRBJ2-3,.,TRBV11-3,TRBD1,TGTGCCAGCAGCCCAAGCAGGGGGCGAAATACGCAGTATTTT,CASSPSRGRNTQYF
TRBJ2-1,.,TRBV3-1/TRBV3-2,.,TGTGCCAGCAGCCAAGACTCCGGGAGCAATGAGCAGTTCTTC,CASSQDSGSNEQFF
TRBJ1-2,.,TRBV4-2,.,TGTGCCAGCAGCCAAGATCAGGGAGGTATGGGCTACACCTTC,CASSQDQGGMGYTF
TRBJ1-5,few,TRBV6-5,.,TGTGCCAGCGGGGCGGGGGGAAATAGCAATCAGCCCCAGCATTTT,CASGAGGNSNQPQHF
TRBJ2-3,.,TRBV5-5,.,TGTGCCAGCAGCTGGTCGGGACCCCGCACAGATACGCAGTATTTT,CASSWSGPRTDTQYF
TRBJ1-5,.,TRBV15,.,TGTGCCACCAGTCACATATCCTATCAGCCCCAGCATTTT,CATSHISYQPQHF
TRBJ2-3,.,TRBV18,TRBD1,TGTGCCAGCTCAACCAGACAGGGTGCGACAGATACGCAGTATTTT,CASSTRQGATDTQYF
TRBJ2-1,.,TRBV28,TRBD2,TGTGCCAGCAGTTTATTCGGCCTTAAGTGGACTAGCGGGAGTGAAGGCAATGAGCAGTTCTTC,CASSLFGLKWTSGSEGNEQFF
TRBJ2-2,.,TRBV15,.,TGTGCCACCAGCGGATACAGGAACACCGGGGAGCTGTTTTTT,CATSGYRNTGELFF
TRBJ2-7,.,TRBV9,.,TGTGCCAGCAGCGTAGATGGGGTTAACTTTTTTAAGCAGTACTTC,CASSVDGVNFFKQYF
TRBJ2-7,.,TRBV7-2,.,TGTGCCAGCAGCCCCTTTTCTAGGAGCCTCTACGAGCAGTACTTC,CASSPFSRSLYEQYF
TRBJ1-4,.,TRBV15,.,TGTGCCACCAGCAGAGGTCTTGCGGGGCGTGCTGAAAAACTGTTTTTT,CATSRGLAGRAEKLFF
TRBJ2-3,.,TRBV29-1,.,TGCAGCACCGGTGGGCAGGGAGATACGCAGTATTTT,CSTGGQGDTQYF
TRBJ1-6,.,TRBV4-1,.,TGCGCCAGCAGCCAATTCATAACGAGCTCCTATAATTCACCCCTCCACTTT,CASSQFITSSYNSPLHF
TRBJ2-3,.,TRBV2,.,TGTGCCAGCCGGTTCCGAAACACAGATACGCAGTATTTT,CASRFRNTDTQYF
TRBJ2-3,.,TRBV2,.,TGTGCCAGCAGTGAGGTATCGGGGGGCACAGATACGCAGTATTTT,CASSEVSGGTDTQYF
TRBJ2-5,.,TRBV4-2,.,TGTGCCAGCAGCCAAGGGGACCAAGAGACCCAGTACTTC,CASSQGDQETQYF
TRBJ1-3,.,TRBV7-2,.,TGTGCCAGCAGCTTAGAACGCGGAAACACCATATATTTT,CASSLERGNTIYF
TRBJ1-6,.,TRBV5-1,.,TGCGCCAGCAGCAACCCCAGACAGAATTCACCCCTCCACTTT,CASSNPRQNSPLHF
TRBJ1-2,.,TRBV6-5,.,TGTGCCAGCAGACGGGACGGCGGGAGTAACTATGGCTACACCTTC,CASRRDGGSNYGYTF
TRBJ1-3,few,TRBV9,.,TGTGCCAGCAGCGTAGGACACTTGGGAGGCACCATATATTTT,CASSVGHLGGTIYF
TRBJ1-6,once,TRBV2,TRBD1,TGTGCCAGCGCCGGACAGGGGGCTGGGAATTCACCCCTCCACTTT,CASAGQGAGNSPLHF
TRBJ2-3,.,TRBV12-3/TRBV12-4,.,TGTGCCAGCAGCCGGGACTTTAATACGCAGTATTTT,CASSRDFNTQYF
TRBJ1-2,.,TRBV10-1,.,TGCGCCACCTCGCACTTTGGGACATTATTCTTCGGCTACACCTTC,CATSHFGTLFFGYTF
TRBJ2-7,once,TRBV3-1/TRBV3-2,TRBD2,TGTGCCAGCAGCCGCGGGGGTCTCTACGAGCAGTACTTC,CASSRGGLYEQYF
TRBJ1-1,.,TRBV7-2,.,TGTGCCAGCAGCTTAGTACTGAGAGGCACTGAAGCTTTCTTT,CASSLVLRGTEAFF
TRBJ1-6,few,TRBV6-6,.,TGTGCCAGCAGTTACCTTACAGTCCGAGAGCCACCCCTCCACTTT,CASSYLTVREPPLHF
TRBJ1-1,.,TRBV11-3,TRBD1,TGTGCCAGCAGCTCAGGACAGGCGAACACTGAAGCTTTCTTT,CASSSGQANTEAFF
TRBJ1-4,.,TRBV19,TRBD1,TGTGCCAGTAGTACATACTGGACAGGGGGTGAAAAACTGTTTTTT,CASSTYWTGGEKLFF
TRBJ1-6,.,TRBV21-1,.,TGTGCCAGCAGCAGGAACCAAATAAACCGGGACAGGGAATTTTATAATTCACCCCTCCACTTT,CASSRNQINRDREFYNSPLHF
TRBJ2-5,.,TRBV4-3,.,TGCGCCAGCAGCCAAGATTTACTCGACCAAGAGACCCAGTACTTC,CASSQDLLDQETQYF
TRBJ1-5,.,TRBV4-2,.,TGTGCCAGCAGCCAAGATTGGGCAGGGACGGGTCAGCCCCAGCATTTT,CASSQDWAGTGQPQHF
TRBJ2-3,.,TRBV2,TRBD2,TGTGCCAGCAGACTAGCGTCGGATACGCAGTATTTT,CASRLASDTQYF
TRBJ2-3,once,TRBV18,.,TGTGCCAGCTCACAACGGCGGACTAGCACAGATACGCAGTATTTT,CASSQRRTSTDTQYF
TRBJ2-1,.,TRBV2,.,TGTGCCAGCAGTGAAGTTTACATCTCTGGTGAGCAGTTCTTC,CASSEVYISGEQFF
TRBJ2-3,.,TRBV7-8,TRBD1,TGTGCCAGCAGCCTACGCCGGGACAGGACTTCAGATACGCAGTATTTT,CASSLRRDRTSDTQYF
TRBJ1-6,.,TRBV6-5,TRBD1,TGTGCCAGCAGTCCGTGGGACAGGGCAAATTCACCCCTCCACTTT,CASSPWDRANSPLHF
TRBJ1-2,.,TRBV7-2,.,TGTGCCAGCAGCTTAGGAAGAGGGGTCGGCTATGGCTACACCTTC,CASSLGRGVGYGYTF
TRBJ2-7,.,TRBV7-2,.,TGTGCCAGCAGCTTAAGCCCCTGGTTTTCCGAGCAGTACTTC,CASSLSPWFSEQYF
TRBJ1-3,.,TRBV30,.,TGTGCCTGGAGTCAAACCGGAGGAAACACCATATATTTT,CAWSQTGGNTIYF
TRBJ1-4,.,TRBV5-5,.,TGTGCCAGCAGCTTGGTCGGCAGGGGAGACGAAAAACTGTTTTTT,CASSLVGRGDEKLFF
TRBJ2-1,.,TRBV7-3,.,TGTGCCAGCAGCTTAAGGTTCGGGGGGCGGAATGAGCAGTTCTTC,CASSLRFGGRNEQFF
TRBJ1-1,.,TRBV6-5,.,TGTGCCAGCAGTTCCCCCCAGGGCACTGAAGCTTTCTTT,CASSSPQGTEAFF
TRBJ2-1,.,TRBV7-6,.,TGTGCCAGCAGCACAGGGTCCTACAATGAGCAGTTCTTC,CASSTGSYNEQFF
TRBJ1-2,.,TRBV10-3,TRBD1,TGTGCCATCCGACAGGGTGGCCCTTATGGCTACACCTTC,CAIRQGGPYGYTF
TRBJ1-1,.,TRBV6-1,TRBD1,TGTGCCAGCAGTGAAGTCCCAGTTGACAGGGGTACTGAAGCTTTCTTT,CASSEVPVDRGTEAFF
TRBJ2-2,.,TRBV6-5,.,TGTGCCAGCAGTTACGACAGATCGAACACCGGGGAGCTGTTTTTT,CASSYDRSNTGELFF
TRBJ2-3,.,TRBV19,.,TGTGCCAGTAGTATAGGGCCAATGGATACGCAGTATTTT,CASSIGPMDTQYF
TRBJ2-7,medium-sized,TRBV24-1,.,TGTGCCACCAGTGACGCTCGACAGGTCCACGAGCAGTACTTC,CATSDARQVHEQYF
TRBJ2-5,.,TRBV5-4,.,TGTGCCAGCAGCTTGCTGTTACAGGAGACCCAGTACTTC,CASSLLLQETQYF